The subject of this entry is one TCR beta chain. Its specificity is not known. The junction departs from the called germline gene at one end, perhaps through a read error. The sample is drawn from a study of cytomegalovirus exposure and HLA in healthy donors. Vbeta (60) and Jbeta (13) primers were used in the PCR. The method was immunoSEQ multiplex PCR; TCRdb's version includes in-frame clones alone and lacks a portion of them. This sample has fewer than 130,000 clones, with 70% to 85% found just once. Study conclusions and caveats: In a later analysis, a genetic analysis reported fewer productive-TCR N-insertions in an Asian-associated ancestry cluster than the cohort average. Beyond CMV serostatus, there was no information to go on about immune exposure. Analysis performed later showed TCR beta chains linked to HLA being more clonally expanded than equally common others. Many donors carried some public TCRs, although rarity characterized most TCR sequences.

Germline CDR1 MDHEN, CDR2 SYDVKM. The CDR3 is 15 amino acids. The source is a woman aged 40 to 55 in good health and CMV-seronegative. The gene calls are TRBV28 and TRBJ1-2; TRBD1 matches at 9 bases. The source material was PBMCs. The CDR3 DNA sequence: TGTGCCAGCAGTCAACAAGACAGGGGGAACTATGGTTACACCTTC. Its translation: CASSQQDRGNYGYTF.